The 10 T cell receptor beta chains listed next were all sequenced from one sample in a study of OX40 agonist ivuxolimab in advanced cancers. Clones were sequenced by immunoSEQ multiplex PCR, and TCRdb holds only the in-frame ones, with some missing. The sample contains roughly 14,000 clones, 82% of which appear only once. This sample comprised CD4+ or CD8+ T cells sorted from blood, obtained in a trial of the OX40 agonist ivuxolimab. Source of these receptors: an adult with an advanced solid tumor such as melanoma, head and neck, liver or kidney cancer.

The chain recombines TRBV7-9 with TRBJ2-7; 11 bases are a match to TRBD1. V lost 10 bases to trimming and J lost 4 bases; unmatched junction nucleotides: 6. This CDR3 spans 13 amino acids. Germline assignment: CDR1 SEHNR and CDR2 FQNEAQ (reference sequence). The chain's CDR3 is CATGGQGAYEQYF. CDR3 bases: TGTGCCACCGGAGGACAGGGGGCTTACGAGCAGTACTTC. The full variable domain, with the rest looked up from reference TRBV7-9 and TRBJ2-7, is DTGVSQNPRHKITKRGQNVTFRCDPISEHNRLYWYRQTLGQGPEFLTYFQNEAQLEKSRLLSDRFSAERPKGSFSTLEIQRTEQGDSAMYLCATGGQGAYEQYFGPGTRLTVT.

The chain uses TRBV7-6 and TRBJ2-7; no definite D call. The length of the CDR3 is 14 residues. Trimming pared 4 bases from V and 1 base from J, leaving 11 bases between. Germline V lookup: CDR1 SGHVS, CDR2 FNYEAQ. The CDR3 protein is CASSSYDKSYEQYF. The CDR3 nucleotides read TGTGCCAGCAGCTCTTATGACAAATCCTACGAGCAGTACTTC.

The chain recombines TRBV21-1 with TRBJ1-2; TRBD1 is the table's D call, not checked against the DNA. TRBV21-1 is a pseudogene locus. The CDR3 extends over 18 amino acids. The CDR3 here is CASTYVGWTGVQDYGYTF. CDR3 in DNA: TGTGCCAGCACCTATGTAGGATGGACAGGGGTTCAGGACTATGGCTACACCTTC.

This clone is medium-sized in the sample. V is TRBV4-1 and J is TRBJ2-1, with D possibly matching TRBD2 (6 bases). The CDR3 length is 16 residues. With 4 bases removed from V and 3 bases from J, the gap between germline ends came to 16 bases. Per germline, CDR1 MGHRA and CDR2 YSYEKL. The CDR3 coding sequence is TGCGCCAGCAGCCTCGACGGGACTGGGAACTACAATGAGCAGTTCTTC. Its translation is CASSLDGTGNYNEQFF.

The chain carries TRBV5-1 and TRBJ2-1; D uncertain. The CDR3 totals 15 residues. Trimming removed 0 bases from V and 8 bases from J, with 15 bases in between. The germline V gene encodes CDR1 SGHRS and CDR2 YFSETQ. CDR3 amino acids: CASSLVLGLRDEQFF. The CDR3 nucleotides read TGCGCCAGCAGCTTGGTGCTCGGCCTACGGGATGAGCAGTTCTTC.

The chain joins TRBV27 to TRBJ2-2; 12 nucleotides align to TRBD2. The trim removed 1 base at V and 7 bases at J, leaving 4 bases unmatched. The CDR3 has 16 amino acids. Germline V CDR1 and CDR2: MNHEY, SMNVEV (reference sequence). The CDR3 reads CASSLFRTSGIGELFF. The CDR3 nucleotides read TGTGCCAGCAGTTTATTTCGGACTAGCGGGATCGGGGAGCTGTTTTTT.

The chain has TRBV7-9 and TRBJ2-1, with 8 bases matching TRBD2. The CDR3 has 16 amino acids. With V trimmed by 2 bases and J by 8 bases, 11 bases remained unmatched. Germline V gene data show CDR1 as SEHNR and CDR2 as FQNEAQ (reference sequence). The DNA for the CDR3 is TGTGCCAGCAGCTTAACAGCGGGGGCCCAGCCAGATGAGCAGTTCTTC. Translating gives CASSLTAGAQPDEQFF.

CDR3 coding DNA: TGTGCCAGCAGCCCACTCGAGGCGGTACCCTACGAGCAGTACTTC. It encodes CASSPLEAVPYEQYF. J is TRBJ2-7 and V is TRBV9; D is undetermined. This CDR3 comprises 15 residues. Looked up from germline, CDR1 is SGDLS and CDR2 is YYNGEE. V lost 4 bases to trimming and J lost 2 bases, with 16 bases between them.

Here the CDR3 DNA reads TGTGCCAGCAGTTTAACCAGTCCGGGGACCCAGTACTTC. It encodes CASSLTSPGTQYF. The rearrangement links TRBV28 to TRBJ2-5; D gene ambiguous. V lost 2 bases to trimming and J lost 7 bases, with 11 bases between them. The CDR3 runs 13 residues. Germline V gene sequence: CDR1 MDHEN, CDR2 SYDVKM.

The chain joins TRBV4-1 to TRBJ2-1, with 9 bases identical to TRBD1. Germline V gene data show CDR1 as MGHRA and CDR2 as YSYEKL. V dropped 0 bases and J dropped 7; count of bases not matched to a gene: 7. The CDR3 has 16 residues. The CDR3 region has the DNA TGCGCCAGCAGCCAAGATTTGGGGACAGGGTTGAATGAGCAGTTCTTC. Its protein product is CASSQDLGTGLNEQFF.